These 19 T cell receptor beta chains share one sample of origin, sequenced in a study of Ad26.COV2.S vaccination and SARS-CoV-2 variants. Libraries were prepared by immunoSEQ multiplex PCR; TCRdb keeps only in-frame clonotypes and omits some of them. The sample lists 400,000 or so clones, 70% to 90% occurring once. The treatment: some 20 received Ad26.COV2.S at low or high dose, single or two shots; roughly five received placebo; per-sample allocation not given. Sampling was done on day 63 after the first vaccine or placebo injection. This specimen was peripheral blood, taken in a trial of Ad26.COV2.S vaccine versus placebo. The receptors originated from a person between 18 and 65 years old who received the Ad26.COV2.S COVID-19 vaccine or a placebo.

This clone was seen only once. V is TRBV3-1 (or the pseudogene TRBV3-2) and J is TRBJ1-2; D may be TRBD1 (6 bases). The CDR3 length is 15 residues. The V end lost 0 bases, the J end lost 4 bases, and 12 bases lay between the germline ends. Germline V gene data show CDR1 as LGHDT and CDR2 as YNNKEL (reference sequence). CDR3 bases: TGTGCCAGCAGCCAAGATGTCGGGGGCGGCTATGGCTACACCTTC. Amino acid sequence: CASSQDVGGGYGYTF.

This chain's CDR3 is CASRDLLRGSGYTF. CDR3 DNA: TGTGCCAGCAGAGACCTTCTCAGGGGAAGTGGCTACACCTTC. The rearrangement links TRBV6-4 to TRBJ1-2, with D possibly being TRBD1 (6 bases). V lost 6 bases, J lost 7 bases, and 18 bases lay in between. The CDR3 is 14 amino acids. The V gene's germline CDR1 is MRHNA and CDR2 SNTAGT.

This chain links TRBV4-1 with TRBJ1-1; 7 bases are shared with TRBD1. The CDR3 sequence is 15 residues long. CDR1 is MGHRA, CDR2 YSYEKL, per germline. V was clipped by 4 bases and J by 0 bases; unmatched bases: 5. The CDR3 reads CASSLDRAMNTEAFF. The CDR3 DNA reads as TGCGCCAGCAGCCTAGACAGGGCAATGAACACTGAAGCTTTCTTT.

The chain couples TRBV11-2 to TRBJ2-5, with D perhaps matching TRBD1 (5 bases). This CDR3 is 15 amino acids long. Germline lookup yields CDR1 SGHAT and CDR2 FQNNGV. V lost 1 base to trimming and J lost 4 bases, with 13 bases between them. CDR3 in amino acids: CASSLVGSQGETQYF. The CDR3 coding sequence is TGTGCCAGCAGCTTAGTTGGTAGCCAGGGAGAGACCCAGTACTTC.

CDR3 DNA: TGTGCCGGAAACCTGGACAGACCCTATGGCTACACCTTC. Translating gives CAGNLDRPYGYTF. This chain joins TRBV2 and TRBJ1-2; possibly TRBD1 for D (6 bases). Germline values: CDR1 SNHLY, CDR2 FYNNEI. Trimming removed 11 bases from V and 4 bases from J, with 17 bases in between. The CDR3 is made up of 13 amino acids.

This chain joins TRBV30 and TRBJ2-2; D might be TRBD2 (7 bases). The CDR3 runs to 15 residues. Germline CDR1 and CDR2: GTSNPN and SVGIG (reference sequence). Trimming stripped 4 bases from V and 3 bases from J, with 15 bases between. The CDR3: CAWISQGGYTGELFF. Here the CDR3 DNA reads TGTGCCTGGATCTCACAGGGAGGGTACACCGGGGAGCTGTTTTTT.

The chain uses TRBV14 and TRBJ2-3; no clear D gene. V was clipped by 4 bases and J by 0 bases, with 17 bases between them. The CDR3 has 17 amino acids. CDR1 is SGHDN, CDR2 FVKESK, per germline. For the CDR3, the DNA is TGTGCCAGCAGCCTTCTCGTAAACTCAGTGAGCACAGATACGCAGTATTTT. Encoded protein: CASSLLVNSVSTDTQYF.

This CDR3 reads CASGGASYNEQFF. The DNA for the CDR3 is TGTGCCAGCGGGGGGGCAAGCTACAATGAGCAGTTCTTC. The chain carries TRBV6-6 and TRBJ2-1, with a tentative D call TRBD2 (7 bases). The CDR3 totals 13 residues. Germline CDR1 and CDR2: MNHNY and SVGAGI (reference sequence). Deletions cut 8 bases from V and 3 bases from J, with 11 bases between.

The rearrangement links TRBV7-8 to TRBJ1-5, with 10 bases fitting TRBD1. The CDR3 runs 16 residues. V dropped 4 bases and J dropped 5; count of bases not matched to a gene: 8. Germline V gives CDR1 SGHVS, CDR2 FQNEAQ. The CDR3, as DNA: TGTGCCAGCAGCTCTACTGGGACAGGGGTAGATCAGCCCCAGCATTTT. It is translated as CASSSTGTGVDQPQHF.

V gene TRBV7-9 combines with J gene TRBJ1-3, with D hard to call. V was pared by 2 bases and J by 0 bases, with 5 bases between. This CDR3 has 14 amino acids. The germline gives CDR1 SEHNR, CDR2 FQNEAQ (reference sequence). The CDR3 sequence: CASSLSVSGNTIYF. Written as DNA, the CDR3 is TGTGCCAGCAGCTTATCTGTCTCTGGAAACACCATATATTTT.

This chain uses TRBV11-3 with TRBJ2-2; TRBD2 agrees at 10 bases. This CDR3 is 16 amino acids long. The V gene's germline CDR1 is SGHNT and CDR2 YENEEA. V was pared by 5 bases and J by 3 bases, with 6 bases of the junction left unmatched. The CDR3 nucleotides are TGTGCCAGCAGCCCCGGACTAGCGGAGCACACCGGGGAGCTGTTTTTT. Protein: CASSPGLAEHTGELFF.

The J gene is TRBJ1-3, the V gene TRBV5-1; D not resolved. The CDR3 runs to 14 residues. Deletions cut 4 bases from V and 0 bases from J, with 8 bases between. CDR1 SGHRS and CDR2 YFSETQ come from the germline V gene. CDR3 nucleotides: TGCGCCAGCAGCCCACTCGGCTCTGGAAACACCATATATTTT. This translates into CASSPLGSGNTIYF. Full variable domain (missing parts from reference TRBV5-1 and TRBJ1-3): KAGVTQTPRYLIKTRGQQVTLSCSPISGHRSVSWYQQTPGQGLQFLFEYFSETQRNKGNFPGRFSGRQFSNSRSEMNVSTLELGDSALYLCASSPLGSGNTIYFGEGSWLTVV.

The gene calls are TRBV20-1 and TRBJ1-1; no clear D gene. CDR1 is DFQATT, CDR2 SNEGSKA, per germline (reference sequence). The V end lost 3 bases, the J end lost 4 bases, and 15 bases lay between the germline ends. The CDR3 has 14 residues. CDR3 protein: CSASAPERSTEAFF. Here the CDR3 DNA reads TGCAGTGCTAGTGCCCCCGAAAGAAGCACTGAAGCTTTCTTT.

This clone is a singleton in its sample. The rearrangement uses TRBV19 and TRBJ2-5; the match to TRBD1 covers 8 bases. From germline, CDR1 is LNHDA and CDR2 SQIVND (reference sequence). The CDR3 runs to 17 residues. J lost 4 bases, V lost 2 bases, and 12 bases had no gene match. This CDR3 is CASSIRGQGAIGETQYF. The DNA for the CDR3 is TGTGCCAGTAGTATAAGAGGGCAGGGGGCGATTGGAGAGACCCAGTACTTC. Variable domain in full (rest from reference TRBV19 and TRBJ2-5): DGGITQSPKYLFRKEGQNVTLSCEQNLNHDAMYWYRQDPGQGLRLIYYSQIVNDFQKGDIAEGYSVSREKKESFPLTVTSAQKNPTAFYLCASSIRGQGAIGETQYFGPGTRLLVL.

A single count supports this clone. The chain recombines TRBV15 with TRBJ1-1, with a possible D match to TRBD1 (5 bases). V lost 4 bases to trimming and J lost 6 bases, with 15 bases between them. The CDR3 sequence is 14 residues long. Germline lookup yields CDR1 LNHNV and CDR2 YYDKDF (reference sequence). The CDR3 nucleotides are TGTGCCACCAGCAACGACCCCGAGGGGCCTGAAGCTTTCTTT. This sequence encodes CATSNDPEGPEAFF.

This chain connects TRBV2 to TRBJ1-3, with TRBD1 as a possible D gene (5 bases). The CDR3 is made up of 15 amino acids. Germline CDR1 SNHLY, CDR2 FYNNEI. V gave up 6 bases and J gave up 2 bases, with 14 bases separating them. CDR3 sequence reads: CASRSRDTPGNTIYF. The CDR3 bases are TGTGCCAGCAGGTCCAGGGATACGCCTGGAAACACCATATATTTT.

The CDR3, as DNA: TGTGCCAGCAGCTTATTTCAGCGGGGGGGCTCCGAGCAGTACTTC. Its protein product is CASSLFQRGGSEQYF. The rearrangement uses TRBV11-2 and TRBJ2-7; 10 bases line up with TRBD2. J was trimmed by 6 bases and V by 2 bases; bases with no gene match: 7. Germline values: CDR1 SGHAT, CDR2 FQNNGV. This CDR3 is 15 amino acids long.

This clone was seen a single time. The chain's CDR3 is CAISESPAGTGPYEQYF. CDR3 coding DNA: TGTGCCATCAGTGAGTCACCCGCTGGGACAGGGCCCTACGAGCAGTACTTC. The rearrangement uses TRBV10-3 and TRBJ2-7, with 9 bases that match TRBD1. Germline assignment: CDR1 ENHRY and CDR2 SYGVKD. J gave up 2 bases and V 0 bases, and 8 bases lay outside the gene matches. This CDR3 comprises 17 residues.

This clone was recorded only once. The rearrangement uses TRBV19 and TRBJ1-1; D ambiguous. Trimming pared 1 base from V and 8 bases from J, leaving 8 bases between. The length of the CDR3 is 12 residues. Germline V lookup: CDR1 LNHDA, CDR2 SQIVND (reference sequence). This CDR3 reads CASSIGSLEAFF. CDR3 nucleotide sequence: TGTGCCAGTAGTATAGGAAGCCTAGAAGCTTTCTTT.